The T cell receptor beta chain described here comes from a study of T cells in Graves' hyperthyroidism and ophthalmopathy. This clonotype was counted a few times. Patients having uncontrolled infection, another autoimmune disease, pregnancy or lactation were not included. Amplified regions were TCR beta CDR3 sequences from RNA transcripts. Researchers ran a first-round RT-PCR on the TCR CDR3 using the HTBI primer set. TCRdb recomputed calls from the multiplex PCR reads with MiXCR, one row per CDR3 protein. Here the sample spans fewer than 800,000 distinct CDR3 sequences, about a sixth being singletons. Trimming stripped 4 bases from V and 0 bases from J, with 7 bases between. Looked up from germline, CDR1 is DFQATT and CDR2 is SNEGSKA (reference sequence). The CDR3 covers 13 residues.

Sequences were obtained from blood. This clonotype was sampled from a man aged 18 to 30 with Graves' hyperthyroidism. The chain employs TRBV20-1 and TRBJ1-3; a weak D match, TRBD1 (5 bases). CDR3 sequence reads: CSAMTVSGNTIYF. In DNA, the CDR3 is TGCAGTGCTATGACAGTCTCTGGAAACACCATATATTTT.